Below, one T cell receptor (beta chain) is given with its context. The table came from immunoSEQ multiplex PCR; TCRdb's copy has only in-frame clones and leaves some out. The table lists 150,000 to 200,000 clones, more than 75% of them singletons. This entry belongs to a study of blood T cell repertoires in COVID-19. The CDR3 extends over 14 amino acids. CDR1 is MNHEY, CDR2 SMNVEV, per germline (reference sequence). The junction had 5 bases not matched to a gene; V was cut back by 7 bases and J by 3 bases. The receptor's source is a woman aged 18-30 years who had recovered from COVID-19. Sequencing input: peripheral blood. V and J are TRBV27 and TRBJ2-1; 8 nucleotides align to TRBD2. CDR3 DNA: TGTGCCAGCACGGCTAGCGGGTTCTACAATGAGCAGTTCTTC. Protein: CASTASGFYNEQFF.